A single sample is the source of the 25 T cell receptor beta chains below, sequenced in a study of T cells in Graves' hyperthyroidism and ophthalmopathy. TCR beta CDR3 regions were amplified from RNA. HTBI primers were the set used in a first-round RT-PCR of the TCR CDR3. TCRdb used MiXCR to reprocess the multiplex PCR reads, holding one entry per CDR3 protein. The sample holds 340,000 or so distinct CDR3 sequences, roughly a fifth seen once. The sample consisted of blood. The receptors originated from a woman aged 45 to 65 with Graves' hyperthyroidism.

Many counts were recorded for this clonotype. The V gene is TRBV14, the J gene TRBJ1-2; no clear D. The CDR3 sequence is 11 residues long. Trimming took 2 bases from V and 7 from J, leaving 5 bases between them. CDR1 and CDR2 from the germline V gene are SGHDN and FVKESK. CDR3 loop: CASSQRGGYTF. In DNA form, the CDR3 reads TGTGCCAGCAGCCAAAGAGGTGGCTACACCTTC.

CDR3 coding DNA: TGCGCCAGCAACCCCGGTAGTTTTAGCAATCAGCCCCAGCATTTT. Protein sequence: CASNPGSFSNQPQHF. This sequence joins TRBV4-1 and TRBJ1-5; D unclear. V was trimmed by 7 bases and J by 0 bases, leaving 13 bases between them. Germline CDR1 and CDR2: MGHRA and YSYEKL. This CDR3 is built from 15 residues.

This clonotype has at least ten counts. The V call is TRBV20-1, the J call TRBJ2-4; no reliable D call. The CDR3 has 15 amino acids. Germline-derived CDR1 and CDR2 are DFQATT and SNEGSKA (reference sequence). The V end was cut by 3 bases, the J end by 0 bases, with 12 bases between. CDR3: CSASPGLSAKNIQYF. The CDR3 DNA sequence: TGCAGTGCTAGCCCAGGCCTTTCAGCCAAAAACATTCAGTACTTC.

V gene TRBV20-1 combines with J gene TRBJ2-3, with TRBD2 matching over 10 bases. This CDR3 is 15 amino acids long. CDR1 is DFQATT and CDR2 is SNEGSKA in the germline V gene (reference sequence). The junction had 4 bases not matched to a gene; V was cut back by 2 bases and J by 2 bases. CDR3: CSARIAGGHTDTQYF. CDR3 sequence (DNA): TGCAGTGCTAGAATAGCGGGGGGCCACACAGATACGCAGTATTTT.

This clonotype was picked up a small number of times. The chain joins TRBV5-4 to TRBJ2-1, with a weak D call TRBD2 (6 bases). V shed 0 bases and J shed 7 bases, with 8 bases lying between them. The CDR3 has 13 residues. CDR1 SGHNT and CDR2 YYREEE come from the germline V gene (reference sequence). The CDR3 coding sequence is TGTGCCAGCAGCTTGGCAGGGACTAATGAGCAGTTCTTC. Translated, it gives CASSLAGTNEQFF.

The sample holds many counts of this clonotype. CDR3 sequence (DNA): TGTGCCAGCAGCTCCAGGACAGGGGGCGAAAAACTGTTTTTT. Its protein is CASSSRTGGEKLFF. The chain links TRBV5-5 to TRBJ1-4; 11 bases match TRBD1. This CDR3 has 14 amino acids. The junction had 3 bases not matched to a gene; V was cut back by 3 bases and J by 8 bases. The germline CDR1 and CDR2 sequences are SGHKS and YYEKEE (reference sequence). Full variable domain (remainder filled in from reference TRBV5-5 and TRBJ1-4): DAGVTQSPTHLIKTRGQQVTLRCSPISGHKSVSWYQQVLGQGPQFIFQYYEKEERGRGNFPDRFSARQFPNYSSELNVNALLLGDSALYLCASSSRTGGEKLFFGSGTQLSVL.

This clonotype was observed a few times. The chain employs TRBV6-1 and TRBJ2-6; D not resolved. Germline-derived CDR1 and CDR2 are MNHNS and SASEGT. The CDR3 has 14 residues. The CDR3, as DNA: TGTGCGATAAGGGTTATTGGTGGGGCCAACGTCCTGACTTTC. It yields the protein CAIRVIGGANVLTF.

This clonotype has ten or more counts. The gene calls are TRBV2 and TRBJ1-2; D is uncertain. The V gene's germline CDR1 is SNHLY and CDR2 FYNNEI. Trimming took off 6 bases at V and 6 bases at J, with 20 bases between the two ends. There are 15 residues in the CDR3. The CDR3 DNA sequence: TGTGCCAGCAGCGATTTTTTCCGAGGTGGTGATGGCTACACCTTC. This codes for CASSDFFRGGDGYTF.

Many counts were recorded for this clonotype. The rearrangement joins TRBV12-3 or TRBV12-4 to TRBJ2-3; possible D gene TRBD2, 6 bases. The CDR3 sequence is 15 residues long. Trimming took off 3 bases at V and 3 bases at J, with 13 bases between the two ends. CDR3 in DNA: TGTGCCAGCAGTTTTACCGGGGGTGGGACAGATACGCAGTATTTT. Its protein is CASSFTGGGTDTQYF.

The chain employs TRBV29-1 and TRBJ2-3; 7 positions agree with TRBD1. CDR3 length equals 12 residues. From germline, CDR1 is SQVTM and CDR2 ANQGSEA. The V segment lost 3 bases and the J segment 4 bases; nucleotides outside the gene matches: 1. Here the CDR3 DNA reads TGCAGCGTTGAGACAGGGTCAGATACGCAGTATTTT. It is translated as CSVETGSDTQYF.

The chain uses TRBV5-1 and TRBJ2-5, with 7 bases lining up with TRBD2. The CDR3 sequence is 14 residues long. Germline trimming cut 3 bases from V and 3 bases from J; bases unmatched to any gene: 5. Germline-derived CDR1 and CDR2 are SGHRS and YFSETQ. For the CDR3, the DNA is TGCGCCAGCAGCTGGGGGGGGGTAGAAGAGACCCAGTACTTC. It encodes CASSWGGVEETQYF.

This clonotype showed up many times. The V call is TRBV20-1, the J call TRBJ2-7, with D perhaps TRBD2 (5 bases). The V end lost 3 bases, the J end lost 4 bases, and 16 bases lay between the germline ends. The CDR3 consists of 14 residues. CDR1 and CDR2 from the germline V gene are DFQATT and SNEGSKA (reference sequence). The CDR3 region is CSASPLGSDYEQYF. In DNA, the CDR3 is TGCAGTGCTAGCCCCCTGGGTAGCGATTACGAGCAGTACTTC.

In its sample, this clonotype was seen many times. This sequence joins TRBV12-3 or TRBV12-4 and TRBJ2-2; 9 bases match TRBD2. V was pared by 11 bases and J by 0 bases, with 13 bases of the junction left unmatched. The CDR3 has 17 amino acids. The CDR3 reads CAVPPHGGRANTGELFF. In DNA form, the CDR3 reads TGTGCCGTACCCCCCCATGGCGGGAGGGCGAACACCGGGGAGCTGTTTTTT.

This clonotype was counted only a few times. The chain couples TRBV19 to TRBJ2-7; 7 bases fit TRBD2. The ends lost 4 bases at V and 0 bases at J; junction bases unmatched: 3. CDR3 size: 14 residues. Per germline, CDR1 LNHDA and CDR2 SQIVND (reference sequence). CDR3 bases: TGTGCCAGTAGTAACCGCGGGAGCTCCTACGAGCAGTACTTC. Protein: CASSNRGSSYEQYF.

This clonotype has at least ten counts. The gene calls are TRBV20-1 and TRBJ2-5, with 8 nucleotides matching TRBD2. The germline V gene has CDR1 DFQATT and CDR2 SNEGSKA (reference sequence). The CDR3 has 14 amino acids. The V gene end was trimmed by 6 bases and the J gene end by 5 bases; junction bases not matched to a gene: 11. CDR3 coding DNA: TGCAGTGCCATTACGGGACTAGTCGATGAGACCCAGTACTTC. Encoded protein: CSAITGLVDETQYF.

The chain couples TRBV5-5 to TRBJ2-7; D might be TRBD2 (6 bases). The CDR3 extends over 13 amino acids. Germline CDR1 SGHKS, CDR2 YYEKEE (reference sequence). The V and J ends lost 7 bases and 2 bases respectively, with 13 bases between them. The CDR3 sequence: CASGVRGAYEQYF. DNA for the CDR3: TGTGCCAGCGGAGTGCGGGGCGCCTACGAGCAGTACTTC.

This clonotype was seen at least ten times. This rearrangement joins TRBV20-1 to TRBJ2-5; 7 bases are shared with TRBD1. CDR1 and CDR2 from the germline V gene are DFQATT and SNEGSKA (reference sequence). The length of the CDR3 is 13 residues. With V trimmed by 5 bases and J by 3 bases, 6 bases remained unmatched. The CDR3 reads CSAYRQGEETQYF. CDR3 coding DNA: TGCAGTGCTTACAGACAGGGTGAAGAGACCCAGTACTTC.

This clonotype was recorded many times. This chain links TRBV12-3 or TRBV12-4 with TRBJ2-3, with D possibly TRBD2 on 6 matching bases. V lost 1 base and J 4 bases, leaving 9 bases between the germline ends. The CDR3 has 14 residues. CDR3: CASSLGGGADTQYF. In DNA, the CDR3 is TGTGCCAGCAGTTTAGGCGGCGGGGCAGATACGCAGTATTTT.

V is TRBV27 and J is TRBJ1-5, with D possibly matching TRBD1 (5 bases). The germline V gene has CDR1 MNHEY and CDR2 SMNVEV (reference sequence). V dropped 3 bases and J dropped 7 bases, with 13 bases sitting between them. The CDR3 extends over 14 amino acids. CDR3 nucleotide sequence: TGTGCCAGCAGTTTGTTTCAGGGTGGCCAGCCCCAGCATTTT. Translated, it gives CASSLFQGGQPQHF.

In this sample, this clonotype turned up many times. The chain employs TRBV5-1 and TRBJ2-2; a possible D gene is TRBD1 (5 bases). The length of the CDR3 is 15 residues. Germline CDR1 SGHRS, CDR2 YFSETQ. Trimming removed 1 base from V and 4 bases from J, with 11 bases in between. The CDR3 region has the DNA TGCGCCAGCAGCTTGCCAGGGATAATCACCGGGGAGCTGTTTTTT. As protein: CASSLPGIITGELFF.

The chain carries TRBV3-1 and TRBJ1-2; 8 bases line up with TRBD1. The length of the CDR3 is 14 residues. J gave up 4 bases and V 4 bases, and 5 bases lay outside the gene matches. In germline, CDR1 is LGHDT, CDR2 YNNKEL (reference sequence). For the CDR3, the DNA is TGTGCCAGCAGCCGACAGGGGCGCAGCTATGGCTACACCTTC. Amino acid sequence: CASSRQGRSYGYTF. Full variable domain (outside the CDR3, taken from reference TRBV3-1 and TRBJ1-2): DTAVSQTPKYLVTQMGNDKSIKCEQNLGHDTMYWYKQDSKKFLKIMFSYNNKELIINETVPNRFSPKSPDKAHLNLHINSLELGDSAVYFCASSRQGRSYGYTFGSGTRLTVV.

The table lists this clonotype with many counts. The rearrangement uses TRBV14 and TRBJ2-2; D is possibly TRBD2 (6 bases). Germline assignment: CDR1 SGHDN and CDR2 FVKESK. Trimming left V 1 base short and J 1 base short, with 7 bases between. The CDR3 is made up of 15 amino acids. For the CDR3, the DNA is TGTGCCAGCAGCCAAGCCGGGGGGAACACCGGGGAGCTGTTTTTT. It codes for CASSQAGGNTGELFF.

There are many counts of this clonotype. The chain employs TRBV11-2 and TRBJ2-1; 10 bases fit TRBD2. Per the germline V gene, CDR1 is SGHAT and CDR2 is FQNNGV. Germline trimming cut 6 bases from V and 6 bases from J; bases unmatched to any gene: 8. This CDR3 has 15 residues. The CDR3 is CASRSLAGEVNEQFF. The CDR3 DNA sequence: TGTGCCAGCAGGTCGCTAGCGGGAGAGGTCAATGAGCAGTTCTTC. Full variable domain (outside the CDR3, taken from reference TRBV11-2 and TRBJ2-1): EAGVAQSPRYKIIEKRQSVAFWCNPISGHATLYWYQQILGQGPKLLIQFQNNGVVDDSQLPKDRFSAERLKGVDSTLKIQPAKLEDSAVYLCASRSLAGEVNEQFFGPGTRLTVL.

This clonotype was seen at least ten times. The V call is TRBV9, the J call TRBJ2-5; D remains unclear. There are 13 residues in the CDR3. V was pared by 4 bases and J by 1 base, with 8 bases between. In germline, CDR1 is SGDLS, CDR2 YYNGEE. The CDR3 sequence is CASSPRFQETQYF. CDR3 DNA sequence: TGTGCCAGCAGCCCCCGATTCCAAGAGACCCAGTACTTC. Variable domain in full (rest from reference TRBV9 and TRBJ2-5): DSGVTQTPKHLITATGQRVTLRCSPRSGDLSVYWYQQSLDQGLQFLIQYYNGEERAKGNILERFSAQQFPDLHSELNLSSLELGDSALYFCASSPRFQETQYFGPGTRLLVL.

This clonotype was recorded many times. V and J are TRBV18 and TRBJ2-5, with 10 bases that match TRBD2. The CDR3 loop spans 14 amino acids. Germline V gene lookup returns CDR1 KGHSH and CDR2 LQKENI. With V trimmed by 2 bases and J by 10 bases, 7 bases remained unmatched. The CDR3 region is CASSPGGSGRNQYF. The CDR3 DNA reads TGTGCCAGCTCACCAGGAGGTAGCGGGAGGAACCAGTACTTC.